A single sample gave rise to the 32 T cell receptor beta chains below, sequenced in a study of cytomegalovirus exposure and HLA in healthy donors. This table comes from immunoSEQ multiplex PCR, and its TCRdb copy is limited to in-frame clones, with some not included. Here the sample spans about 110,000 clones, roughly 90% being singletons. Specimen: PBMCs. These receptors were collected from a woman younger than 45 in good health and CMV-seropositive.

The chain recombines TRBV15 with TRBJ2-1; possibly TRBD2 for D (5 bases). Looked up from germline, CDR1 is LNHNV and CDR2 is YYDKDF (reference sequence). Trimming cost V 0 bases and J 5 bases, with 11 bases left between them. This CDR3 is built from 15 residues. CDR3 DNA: TGTGCCACCAGCAGAGATCTTGCCGGGGACAATGAGCAGTTCTTC. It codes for CATSRDLAGDNEQFF.

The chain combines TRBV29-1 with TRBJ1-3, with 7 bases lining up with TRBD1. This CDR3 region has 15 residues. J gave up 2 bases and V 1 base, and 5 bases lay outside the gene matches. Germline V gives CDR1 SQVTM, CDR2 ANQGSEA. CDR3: CSVEAWDSTGNTIYF. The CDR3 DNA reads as TGCAGCGTTGAAGCATGGGACAGTACTGGAAACACCATATATTTT.

The CDR3 nucleotides read TGTGCCAGCAGCTTAATAGCGGGGGGTTATGGGGATACGCAGTATTTT. This encodes CASSLIAGGYGDTQYF. The chain combines TRBV11-2 with TRBJ2-3, with 10 positions matching TRBD2. Germline trimming cut 2 bases from V and 6 bases from J; bases unmatched to any gene: 8. Germline CDR1 reads SGHAT; CDR2 reads FQNNGV. The length of the CDR3 is 16 residues.

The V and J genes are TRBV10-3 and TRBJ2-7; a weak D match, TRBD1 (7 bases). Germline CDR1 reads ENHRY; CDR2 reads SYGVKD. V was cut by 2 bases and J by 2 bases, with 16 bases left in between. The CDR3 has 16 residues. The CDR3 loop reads CAISEGQGGNPYEQYF. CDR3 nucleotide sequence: TGTGCCATCAGTGAGGGGCAGGGGGGAAATCCCTACGAGCAGTACTTC.

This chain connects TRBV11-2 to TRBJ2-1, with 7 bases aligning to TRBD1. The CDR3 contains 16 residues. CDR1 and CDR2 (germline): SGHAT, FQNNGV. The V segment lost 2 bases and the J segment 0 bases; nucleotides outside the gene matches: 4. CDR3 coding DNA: TGTGCCAGCAGCTTAACGTACAGGGGCTCCTACAATGAGCAGTTCTTC. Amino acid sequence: CASSLTYRGSYNEQFF. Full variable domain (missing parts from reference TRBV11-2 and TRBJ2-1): EAGVAQSPRYKIIEKRQSVAFWCNPISGHATLYWYQQILGQGPKLLIQFQNNGVVDDSQLPKDRFSAERLKGVDSTLKIQPAKLEDSAVYLCASSLTYRGSYNEQFFGPGTRLTVL.

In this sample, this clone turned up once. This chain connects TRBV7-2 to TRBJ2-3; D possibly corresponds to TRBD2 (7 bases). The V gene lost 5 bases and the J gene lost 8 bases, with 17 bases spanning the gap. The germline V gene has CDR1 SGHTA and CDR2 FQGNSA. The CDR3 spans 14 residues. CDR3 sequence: CASSPTRGASTQYF. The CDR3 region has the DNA TGTGCCAGCAGCCCCACCCGGGGGGCGAGTACGCAGTATTTT.

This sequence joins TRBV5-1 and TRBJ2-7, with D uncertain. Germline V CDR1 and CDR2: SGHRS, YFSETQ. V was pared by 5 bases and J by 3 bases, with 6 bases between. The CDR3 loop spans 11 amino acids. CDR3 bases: TGCGCCAGCAGAAATAACTACGAGCAGTACTTC. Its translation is CASRNNYEQYF.

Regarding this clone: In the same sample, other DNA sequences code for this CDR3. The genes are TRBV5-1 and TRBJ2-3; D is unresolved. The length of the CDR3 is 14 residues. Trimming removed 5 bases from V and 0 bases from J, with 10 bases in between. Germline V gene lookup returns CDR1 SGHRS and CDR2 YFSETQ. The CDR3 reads CASSAGTSTDTQYF. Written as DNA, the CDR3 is TGCGCCAGCAGTGCAGGAACTAGCACAGATACGCAGTATTTT.

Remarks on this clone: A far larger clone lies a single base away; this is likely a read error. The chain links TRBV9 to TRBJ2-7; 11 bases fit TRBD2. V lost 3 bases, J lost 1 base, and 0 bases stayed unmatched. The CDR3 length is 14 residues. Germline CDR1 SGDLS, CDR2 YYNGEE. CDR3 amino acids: CASSGTSGSYEQYF. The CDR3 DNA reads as TGTGCCAGCAGCGGGACTAGCGGGTCCTACGAGCAGTACTTC.

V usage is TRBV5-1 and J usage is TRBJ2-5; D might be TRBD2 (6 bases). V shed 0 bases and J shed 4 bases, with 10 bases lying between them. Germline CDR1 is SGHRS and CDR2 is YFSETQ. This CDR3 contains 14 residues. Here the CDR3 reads CASSLGTTRETQYF. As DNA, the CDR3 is TGCGCCAGCAGCTTGGGGACTACACGAGAGACCCAGTACTTC.

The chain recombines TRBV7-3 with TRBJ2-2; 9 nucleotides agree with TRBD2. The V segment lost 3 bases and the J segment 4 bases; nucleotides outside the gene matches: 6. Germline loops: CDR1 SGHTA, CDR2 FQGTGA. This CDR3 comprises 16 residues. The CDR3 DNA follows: TGTGCCAGCAGCTTCCGACTAGCGGAGGGCACCGGGGAGCTGTTTTTT. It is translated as CASSFRLAEGTGELFF.

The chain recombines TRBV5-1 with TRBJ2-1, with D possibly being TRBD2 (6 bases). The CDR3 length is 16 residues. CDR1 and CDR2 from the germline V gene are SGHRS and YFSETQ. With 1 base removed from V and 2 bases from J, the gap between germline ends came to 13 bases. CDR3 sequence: CASSLPLGGPYNEQFF. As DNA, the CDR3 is TGCGCCAGCAGCTTGCCCCTGGGGGGACCCTACAATGAGCAGTTCTTC.

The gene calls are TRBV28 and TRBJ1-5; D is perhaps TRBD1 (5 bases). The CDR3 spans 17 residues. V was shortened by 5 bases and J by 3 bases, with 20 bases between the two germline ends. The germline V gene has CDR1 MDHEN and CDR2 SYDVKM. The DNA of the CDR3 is TGTGCCAGCAGTAACTCCCGGGCCAGGGCCCCCAATCAGCCCCAGCATTTT. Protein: CASSNSRARAPNQPQHF.

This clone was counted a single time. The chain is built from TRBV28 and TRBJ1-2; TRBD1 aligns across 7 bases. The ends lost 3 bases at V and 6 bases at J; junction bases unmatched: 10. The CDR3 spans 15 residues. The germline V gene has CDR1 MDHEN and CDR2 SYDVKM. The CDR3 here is CASSFSAKGANGYTF. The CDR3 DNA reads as TGTGCCAGCAGTTTTTCGGCCAAGGGGGCGAATGGCTACACCTTC.

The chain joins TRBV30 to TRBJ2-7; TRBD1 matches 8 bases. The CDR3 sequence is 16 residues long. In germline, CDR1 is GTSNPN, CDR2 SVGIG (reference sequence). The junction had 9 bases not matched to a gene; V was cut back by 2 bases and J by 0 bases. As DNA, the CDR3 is TGTGCCTGGAGTCCGCGGCTGGGACAGGCCTCCTACGAGCAGTACTTC. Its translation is CAWSPRLGQASYEQYF.

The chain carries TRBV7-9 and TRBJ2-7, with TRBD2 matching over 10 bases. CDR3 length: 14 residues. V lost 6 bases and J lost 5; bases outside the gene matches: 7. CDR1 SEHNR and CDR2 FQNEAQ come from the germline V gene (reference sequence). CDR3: CASSTGLAVNEQYF. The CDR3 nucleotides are TGTGCCAGCAGTACCGGACTAGCGGTGAACGAGCAGTACTTC. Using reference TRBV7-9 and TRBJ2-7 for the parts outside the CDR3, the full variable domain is DTGVSQNPRHKITKRGQNVTFRCDPISEHNRLYWYRQTLGQGPEFLTYFQNEAQLEKSRLLSDRFSAERPKGSFSTLEIQRTEQGDSAMYLCASSTGLAVNEQYFGPGTRLTVT.

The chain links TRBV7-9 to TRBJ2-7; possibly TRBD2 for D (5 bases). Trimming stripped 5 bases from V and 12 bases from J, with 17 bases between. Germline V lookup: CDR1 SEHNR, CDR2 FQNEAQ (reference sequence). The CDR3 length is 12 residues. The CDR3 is CASSPLDGLWYF. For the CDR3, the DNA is TGTGCCAGCAGCCCACTGGACGGACTTTGGTACTTC.

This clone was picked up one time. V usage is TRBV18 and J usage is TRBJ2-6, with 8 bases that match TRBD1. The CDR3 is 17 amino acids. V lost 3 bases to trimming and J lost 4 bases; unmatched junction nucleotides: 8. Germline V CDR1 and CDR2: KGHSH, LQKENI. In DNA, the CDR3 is TGTGCCAGCTCACCCGGTACAGGGGGATCCGGGGCCAACGTCCTGACTTTC. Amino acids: CASSPGTGGSGANVLTF.

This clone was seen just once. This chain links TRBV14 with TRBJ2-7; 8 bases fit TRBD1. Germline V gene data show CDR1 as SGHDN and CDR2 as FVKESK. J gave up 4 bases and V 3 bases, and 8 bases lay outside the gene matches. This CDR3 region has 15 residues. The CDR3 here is CASSHRDRSFYEQYF. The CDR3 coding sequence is TGTGCCAGCAGCCATCGGGACAGGTCGTTTTACGAGCAGTACTTC.

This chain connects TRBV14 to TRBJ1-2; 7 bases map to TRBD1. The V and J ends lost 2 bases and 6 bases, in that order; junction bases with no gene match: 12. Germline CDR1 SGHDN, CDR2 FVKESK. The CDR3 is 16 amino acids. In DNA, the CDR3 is TGTGCCAGCAGCCAACGACAGGGACTCTATCTTGATGGCTACACCTTC. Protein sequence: CASSQRQGLYLDGYTF. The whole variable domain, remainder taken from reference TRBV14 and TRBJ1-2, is EAGVTQFPSHSVIEKGQTVTLRCDPISGHDNLYWYRRVMGKEIKFLLHFVKESKQDESGMPNNRFLAERTGGTYSTLKVQPAELEDSGVYFCASSQRQGLYLDGYTFGSGTRLTVV.

The CDR3 loop reads CASSLGAGGGNEQFF. Here the CDR3 DNA reads TGTGCCAGCAGTTTAGGAGCGGGAGGGGGGAATGAGCAGTTCTTC. The V and J genes are TRBV27 and TRBJ2-1, with 10 bases identical to TRBD2. Per germline, CDR1 MNHEY and CDR2 SMNVEV (reference sequence). The trim removed 2 bases at V and 7 bases at J, leaving 5 bases unmatched. The CDR3 has 15 amino acids.

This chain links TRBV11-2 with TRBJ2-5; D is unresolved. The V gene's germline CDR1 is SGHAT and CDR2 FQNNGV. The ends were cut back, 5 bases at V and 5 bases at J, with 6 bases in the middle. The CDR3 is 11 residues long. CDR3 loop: CASSPGETQYF. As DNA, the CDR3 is TGTGCCAGCAGCCCCGGGGAGACCCAGTACTTC. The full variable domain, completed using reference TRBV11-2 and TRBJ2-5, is EAGVAQSPRYKIIEKRQSVAFWCNPISGHATLYWYQQILGQGPKLLIQFQNNGVVDDSQLPKDRFSAERLKGVDSTLKIQPAKLEDSAVYLCASSPGETQYFGPGTRLLVL.

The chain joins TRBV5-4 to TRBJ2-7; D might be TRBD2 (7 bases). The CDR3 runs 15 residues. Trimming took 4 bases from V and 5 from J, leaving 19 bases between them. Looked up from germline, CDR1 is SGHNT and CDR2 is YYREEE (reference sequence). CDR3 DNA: TGTGCCAGCAGCCTAGTACAAAGGGGGGGAAACGAGCAGTACTTC. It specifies CASSLVQRGGNEQYF. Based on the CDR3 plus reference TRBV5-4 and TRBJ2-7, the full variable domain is ETGVTQSPTHLIKTRGQQVTLRCSSQSGHNTVSWYQQALGQGPQFIFQYYREEENGRGNFPPRFSGLQFPNYSSELNVNALELDDSALYLCASSLVQRGGNEQYFGPGTRLTVT.

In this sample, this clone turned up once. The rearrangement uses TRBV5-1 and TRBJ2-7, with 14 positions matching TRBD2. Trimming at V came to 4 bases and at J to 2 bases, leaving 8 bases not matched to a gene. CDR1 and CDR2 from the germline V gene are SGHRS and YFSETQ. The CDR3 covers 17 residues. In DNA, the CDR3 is TGCGCCAGCAGCCGGGGGACTAGCGGGAGCCCCACCTACGAGCAGTACTTC. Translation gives CASSRGTSGSPTYEQYF.

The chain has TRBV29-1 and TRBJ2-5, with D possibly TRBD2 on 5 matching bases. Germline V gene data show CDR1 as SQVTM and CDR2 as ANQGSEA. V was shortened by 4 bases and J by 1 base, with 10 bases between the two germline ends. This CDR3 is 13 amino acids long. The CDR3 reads CSVASGVQETQYF. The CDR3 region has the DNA TGCAGCGTTGCATCCGGGGTCCAAGAGACCCAGTACTTC.

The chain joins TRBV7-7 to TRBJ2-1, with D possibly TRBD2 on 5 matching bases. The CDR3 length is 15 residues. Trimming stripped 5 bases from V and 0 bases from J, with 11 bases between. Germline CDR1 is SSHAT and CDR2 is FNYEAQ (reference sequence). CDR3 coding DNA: TGTGCCAGCAGCCCCGGACTTCCCTCCTACAATGAGCAGTTCTTC. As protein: CASSPGLPSYNEQFF.

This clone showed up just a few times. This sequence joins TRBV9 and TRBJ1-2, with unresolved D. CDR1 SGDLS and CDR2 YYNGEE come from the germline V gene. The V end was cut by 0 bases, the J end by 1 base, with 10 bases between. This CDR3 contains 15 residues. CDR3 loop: CASSVGGQSNYGYTF. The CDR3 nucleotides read TGTGCCAGCAGCGTAGGCGGGCAGAGTAACTATGGCTACACCTTC.

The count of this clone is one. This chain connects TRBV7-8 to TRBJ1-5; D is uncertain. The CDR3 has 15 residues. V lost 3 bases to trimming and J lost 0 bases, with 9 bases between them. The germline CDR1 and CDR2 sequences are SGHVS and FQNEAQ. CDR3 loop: CASSFSGYSNQPQHF. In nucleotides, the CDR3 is TGTGCCAGCAGCTTTTCGGGGTATAGCAATCAGCCCCAGCATTTT.

The CDR3 DNA follows: TGTGCCAGCAGTCCGTCAGGGTCGCGGAGCGGCTACACCTTC. Amino acids: CASSPSGSRSGYTF. The chain couples TRBV6-5 to TRBJ1-2; possible D gene TRBD1, 5 bases. Between the trimmed V and J ends, which lost 5 bases and 8 bases, there was a span of 18 bases. This CDR3 is built from 14 residues. CDR1 and CDR2 (germline): MNHEY, SVGAGI.

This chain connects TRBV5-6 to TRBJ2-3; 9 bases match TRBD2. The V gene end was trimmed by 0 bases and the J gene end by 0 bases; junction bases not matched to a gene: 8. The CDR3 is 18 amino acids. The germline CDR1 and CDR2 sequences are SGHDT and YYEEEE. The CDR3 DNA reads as TGTGCCAGCAGCTTGGCCGTGAGACTAGCGGATAGCACAGATACGCAGTATTTT. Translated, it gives CASSLAVRLADSTDTQYF. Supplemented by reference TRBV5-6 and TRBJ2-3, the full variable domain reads DAGVTQSPTHLIKTRGQQVTLRCSPKSGHDTVSWYQQALGQGPQFIFQYYEEEERQRGNFPDRFSGHQFPNYSSELNVNALLLGDSALYLCASSLAVRLADSTDTQYFGPGTRLTVL.

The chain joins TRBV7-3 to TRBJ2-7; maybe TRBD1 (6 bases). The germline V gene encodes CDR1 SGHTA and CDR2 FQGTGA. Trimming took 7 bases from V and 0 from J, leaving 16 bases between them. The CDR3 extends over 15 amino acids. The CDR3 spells CASTSWTVYSYEQYF. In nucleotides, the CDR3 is TGTGCCAGCACCTCCTGGACAGTCTACTCCTACGAGCAGTACTTC. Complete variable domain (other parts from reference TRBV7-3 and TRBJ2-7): GAGVSQTPSNKVTEKGKYVELRCDPISGHTALYWYRQSLGQGPEFLIYFQGTGAADDSGLPNDRFFAVRPEGSVSTLKIQRTERGDSAVYLCASTSWTVYSYEQYFGPGTRLTVT.

CDR3 residues: CASSLWTGGNQPQHF. The DNA for the CDR3 is TGTGCCAGCAGTTTATGGACAGGGGGCAATCAGCCCCAGCATTTT. The chain couples TRBV28 to TRBJ1-5; 8 positions agree with TRBD1. This CDR3 comprises 15 residues. Germline trimming cut 0 bases from V and 2 bases from J; bases unmatched to any gene: 0. In germline, CDR1 is MDHEN, CDR2 SYDVKM.